The clone carrying this T cell receptor (beta chain) has ten or more counts. Its target is unknown. This sample was included in a study of human T cells and chemical hapten exposure. About the research overall: It was small differences in pooled library volume that mainly caused per-sample TCR yields to vary.

Single cDNA molecules in the library carried unique molecular identifiers attached during preparation. The authors' processing: Between about 20,000 and 690,600 TCRs appeared in each sample, and the median stood at approximately 100,000. TCRdb analysed the reads with MiXCR anew, one entry per CDR3 protein. The V and J calls and clone size come from TCRdb's table, not from the authors' own analysis. Altogether roughly 120,000 distinct CDR3 sequences are present, approximately 9% being singletons, with the ten largest covering 1.4%. Study-wide results and caveats: Following DPC sensitization, TCRs present above 1 in 1000 frequency showed no change.

Unfractionated whole blood served as the source for total RNA extraction. Trimming at V came to 0 bases and at J to 5 bases, leaving 10 bases not matched to a gene. The CDR3 extends over 18 amino acids. Germline values: CDR1 SNHLY, CDR2 FYNNEI. The chain employs TRBV2 and TRBJ2-1, with TRBD2 matching 10 bases. The sequence was collected from a human donor in good health. Some clones in this sample may be carry-over from other donors' samples. The sample taken for sequencing was whole blood. In DNA, the CDR3 is TGTGCCAGCAGTGAAGCCGGGGCCTTAGCGGGAGGCGACAATGAGCAGTTCTTC. This gives the protein CASSEAGALAGGDNEQFF.